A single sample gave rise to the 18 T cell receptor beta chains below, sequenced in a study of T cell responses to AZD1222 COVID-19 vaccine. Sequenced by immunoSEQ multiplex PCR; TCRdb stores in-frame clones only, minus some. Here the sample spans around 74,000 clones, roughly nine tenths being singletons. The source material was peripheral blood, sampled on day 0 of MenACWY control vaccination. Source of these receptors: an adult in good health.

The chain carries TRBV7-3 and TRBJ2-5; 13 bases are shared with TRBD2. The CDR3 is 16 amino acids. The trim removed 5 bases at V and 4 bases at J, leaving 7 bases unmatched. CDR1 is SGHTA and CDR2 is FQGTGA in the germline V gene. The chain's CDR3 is CASSPGLAGEVETQYF. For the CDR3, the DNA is TGTGCCAGCAGCCCCGGACTAGCGGGAGAGGTAGAGACCCAGTACTTC. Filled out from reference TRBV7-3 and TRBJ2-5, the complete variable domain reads GAGVSQTPSNKVTEKGKYVELRCDPISGHTALYWYRQSLGQGPEFLIYFQGTGAADDSGLPNDRFFAVRPEGSVSTLKIQRTERGDSAVYLCASSPGLAGEVETQYFGPGTRLLVL.

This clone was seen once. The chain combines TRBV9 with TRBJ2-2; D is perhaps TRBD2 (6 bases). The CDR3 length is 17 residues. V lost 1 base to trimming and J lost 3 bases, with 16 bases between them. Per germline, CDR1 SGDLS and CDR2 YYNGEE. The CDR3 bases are TGTGCCAGCAGCGTAAGAGAGCGGGTTTCTTACACCGGGGAGCTGTTTTTT. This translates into CASSVRERVSYTGELFF.

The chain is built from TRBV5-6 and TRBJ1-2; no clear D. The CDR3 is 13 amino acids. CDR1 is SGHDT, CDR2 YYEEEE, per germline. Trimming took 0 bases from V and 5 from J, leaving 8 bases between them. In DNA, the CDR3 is TGTGCCAGCAGCTTGGACGAATCATATGGCTACACCTTC. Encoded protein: CASSLDESYGYTF.

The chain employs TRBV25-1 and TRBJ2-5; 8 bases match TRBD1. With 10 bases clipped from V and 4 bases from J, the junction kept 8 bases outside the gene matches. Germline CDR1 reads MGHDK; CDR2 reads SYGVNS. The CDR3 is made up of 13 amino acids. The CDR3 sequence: CATQPRGPETQYF. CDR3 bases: TGTGCCACCCAGCCCAGGGGGCCAGAGACCCAGTACTTC.

The CDR3 DNA reads TGTGCCAGCAGTACTCTACCGACAGGGAGCGAGCAGTACTTC. Encoded protein: CASSTLPTGSEQYF. The chain joins TRBV27 to TRBJ2-7, with TRBD1 identical over 7 bases. V shed 5 bases, J shed 6 bases, and the junction held 10 bases outside the gene matches. Germline V lookup: CDR1 MNHEY, CDR2 SMNVEV (reference sequence). The CDR3 covers 14 residues.

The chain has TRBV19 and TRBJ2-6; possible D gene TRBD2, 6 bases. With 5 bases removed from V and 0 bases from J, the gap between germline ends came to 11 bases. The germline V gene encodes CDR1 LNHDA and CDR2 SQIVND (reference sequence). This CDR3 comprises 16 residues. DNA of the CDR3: TGTGCCAGTAGTTATGGGGGGAGCTCTGGGGCCAACGTCCTGACTTTC. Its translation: CASSYGGSSGANVLTF. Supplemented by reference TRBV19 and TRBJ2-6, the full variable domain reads DGGITQSPKYLFRKEGQNVTLSCEQNLNHDAMYWYRQDPGQGLRLIYYSQIVNDFQKGDIAEGYSVSREKKESFPLTVTSAQKNPTAFYLCASSYGGSSGANVLTFGAGSRLTVL.

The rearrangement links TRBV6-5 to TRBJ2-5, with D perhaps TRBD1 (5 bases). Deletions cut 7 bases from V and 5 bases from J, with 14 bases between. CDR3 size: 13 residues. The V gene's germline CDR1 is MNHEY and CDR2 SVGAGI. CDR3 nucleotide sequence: TGTGCCAGCATCGTTCAGGGTACGGAGACCCAGTACTTC. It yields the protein CASIVQGTETQYF.

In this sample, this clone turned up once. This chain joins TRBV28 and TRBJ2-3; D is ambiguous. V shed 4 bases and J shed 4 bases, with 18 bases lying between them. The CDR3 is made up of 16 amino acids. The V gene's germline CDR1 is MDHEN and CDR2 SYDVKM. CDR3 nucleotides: TGTGCCAGCAGTTACGCAGCTCCAGCCCGACCAGATACGCAGTATTTT. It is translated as CASSYAAPARPDTQYF.

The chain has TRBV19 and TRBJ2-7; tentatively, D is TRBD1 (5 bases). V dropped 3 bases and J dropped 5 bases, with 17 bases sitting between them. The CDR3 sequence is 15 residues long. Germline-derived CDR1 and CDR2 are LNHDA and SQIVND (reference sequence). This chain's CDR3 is CASSIGLAGFDEQYF. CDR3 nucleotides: TGTGCCAGTAGTATCGGCTTGGCAGGGTTCGACGAGCAGTACTTC.

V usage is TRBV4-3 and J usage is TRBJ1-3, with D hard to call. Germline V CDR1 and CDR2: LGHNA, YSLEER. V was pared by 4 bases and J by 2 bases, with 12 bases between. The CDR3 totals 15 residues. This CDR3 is CASSPRVTAGNTIYF. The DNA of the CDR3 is TGCGCCAGCAGCCCCCGGGTAACGGCTGGAAACACCATATATTTT.

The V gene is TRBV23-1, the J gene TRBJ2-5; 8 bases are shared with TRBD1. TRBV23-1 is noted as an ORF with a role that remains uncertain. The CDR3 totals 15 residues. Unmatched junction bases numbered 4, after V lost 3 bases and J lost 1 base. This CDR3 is CASSHLDRAQETQYF. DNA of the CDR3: TGCGCCAGCAGTCATCTGGACAGGGCCCAAGAGACCCAGTACTTC.

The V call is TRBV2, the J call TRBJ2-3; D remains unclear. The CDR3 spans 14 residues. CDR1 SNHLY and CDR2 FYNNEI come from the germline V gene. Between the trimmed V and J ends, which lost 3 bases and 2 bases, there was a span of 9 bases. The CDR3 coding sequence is TGTGCCAGCAGTGATTTAGCCACCACAGATACGCAGTATTTT. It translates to CASSDLATTDTQYF.

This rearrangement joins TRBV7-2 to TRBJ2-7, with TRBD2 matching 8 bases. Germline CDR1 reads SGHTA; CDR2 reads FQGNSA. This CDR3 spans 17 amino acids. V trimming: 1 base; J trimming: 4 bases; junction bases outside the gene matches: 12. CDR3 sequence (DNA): TGTGCCAGCAGCTTAGAGGCGGGGGGCTCGGGGACTTACGAGCAGTACTTC. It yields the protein CASSLEAGGSGTYEQYF.

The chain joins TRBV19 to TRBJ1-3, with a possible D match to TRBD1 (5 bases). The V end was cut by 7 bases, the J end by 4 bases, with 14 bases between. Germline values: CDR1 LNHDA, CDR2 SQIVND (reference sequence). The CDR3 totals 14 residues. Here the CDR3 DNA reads TGTGCCAGTATCCCGGCAGGGCCAGGAAACACCATATATTTT. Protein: CASIPAGPGNTIYF.

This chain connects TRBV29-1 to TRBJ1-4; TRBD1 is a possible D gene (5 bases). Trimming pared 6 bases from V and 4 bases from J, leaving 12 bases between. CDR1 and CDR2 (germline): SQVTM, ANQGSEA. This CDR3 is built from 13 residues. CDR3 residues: CSVAGPSNEKLFF. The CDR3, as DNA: TGCAGCGTGGCGGGACCGAGTAATGAAAAACTGTTTTTT.

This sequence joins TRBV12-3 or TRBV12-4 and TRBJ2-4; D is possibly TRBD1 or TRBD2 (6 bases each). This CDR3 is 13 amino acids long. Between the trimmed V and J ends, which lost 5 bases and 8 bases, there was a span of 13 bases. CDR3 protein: CASSHGQRDIQYF. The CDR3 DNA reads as TGTGCCAGCAGTCACGGACAGCGGGACATTCAGTACTTC.

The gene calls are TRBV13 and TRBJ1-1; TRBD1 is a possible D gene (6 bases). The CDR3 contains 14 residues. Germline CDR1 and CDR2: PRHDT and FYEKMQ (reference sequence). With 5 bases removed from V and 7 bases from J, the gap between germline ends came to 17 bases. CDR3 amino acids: CASSRRTADSEAFF. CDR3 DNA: TGTGCCAGCAGCCGTAGGACAGCCGATAGTGAAGCTTTCTTT.

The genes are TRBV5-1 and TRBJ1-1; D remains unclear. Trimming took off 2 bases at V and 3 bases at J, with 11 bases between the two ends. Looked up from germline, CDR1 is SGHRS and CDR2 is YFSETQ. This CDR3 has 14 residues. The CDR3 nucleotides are TGCGCCAGCAGCTTTAAGGGTTTCGACACTGAAGCTTTCTTT. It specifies CASSFKGFDTEAFF.